The sequence of this T cell receptor beta chain was determined in a study of blood T cells in healthy people across ages. There were healthy Caucasian individuals from Russia, aged roughly 6 to 95, serving as donors. Total RNA, at least 5.5 micrograms per sample, was extracted from PBMCs. On this clonotype itself: An end of the junction differs from the germline gene, which may be a read error.

A second roughly 7 to 11 cycle PCR used barcoded and J-beta primers. TCRdb called the 5' RACE reads again in MiXCR, with one record for every CDR3 protein. The sample records about 970,000 distinct CDR3 sequences, roughly half being singletons. Material: blood. The receptor's source is a woman aged 55-70 years in good health.

The CDR3 coding sequence is TGTGCCAGCAGTTACGGCTATGGGACTAGCGGGAGAAAAGATATGCAGTATTTT. Encoded protein: CASSYGYGTSGRKDMQYF. The chain recombines TRBV6-5 with TRBJ2-3, with 14 bases lining up with TRBD2. Looked up from germline, CDR1 is MNHEY and CDR2 is SVGAGI. The CDR3 is 18 residues long.